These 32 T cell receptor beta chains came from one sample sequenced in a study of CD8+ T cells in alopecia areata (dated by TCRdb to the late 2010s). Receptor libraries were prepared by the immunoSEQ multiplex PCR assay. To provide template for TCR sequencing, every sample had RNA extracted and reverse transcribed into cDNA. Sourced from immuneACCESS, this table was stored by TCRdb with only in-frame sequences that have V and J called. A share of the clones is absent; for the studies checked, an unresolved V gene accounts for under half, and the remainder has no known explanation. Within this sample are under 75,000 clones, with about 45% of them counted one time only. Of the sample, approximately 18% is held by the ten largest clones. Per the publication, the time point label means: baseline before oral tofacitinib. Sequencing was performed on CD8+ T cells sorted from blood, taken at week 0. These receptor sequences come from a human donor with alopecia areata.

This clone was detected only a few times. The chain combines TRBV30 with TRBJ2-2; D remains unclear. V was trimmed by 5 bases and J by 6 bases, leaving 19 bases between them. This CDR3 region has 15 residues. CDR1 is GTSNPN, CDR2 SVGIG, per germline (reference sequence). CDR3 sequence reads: CAWLGLGPTPGELFF. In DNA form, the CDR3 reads TGTGCCTGGCTGGGGTTAGGCCCAACTCCCGGGGAGCTGTTTTTT.

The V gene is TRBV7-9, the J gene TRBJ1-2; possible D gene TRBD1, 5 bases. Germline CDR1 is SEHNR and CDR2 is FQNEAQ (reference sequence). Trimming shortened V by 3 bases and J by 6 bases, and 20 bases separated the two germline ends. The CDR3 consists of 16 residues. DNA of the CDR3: TGTGCCAGCAGCTTCCTGCCGGCCCCGGGGACCCATGGCTACACCTTC. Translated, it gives CASSFLPAPGTHGYTF.

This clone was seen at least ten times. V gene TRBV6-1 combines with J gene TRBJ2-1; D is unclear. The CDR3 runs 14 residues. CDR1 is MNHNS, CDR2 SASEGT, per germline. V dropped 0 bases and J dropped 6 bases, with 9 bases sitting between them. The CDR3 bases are TGTGCCAGCAGTGAAGCGGAACCTAGCAATGAGCAGTTCTTC. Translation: CASSEAEPSNEQFF.

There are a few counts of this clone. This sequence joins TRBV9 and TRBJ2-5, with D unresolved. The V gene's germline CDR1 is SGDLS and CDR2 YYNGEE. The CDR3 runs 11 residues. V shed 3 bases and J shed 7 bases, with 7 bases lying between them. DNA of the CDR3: TGTGCCAGCAGCGGACGAGGGACCCAGTACTTC. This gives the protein CASSGRGTQYF.

CDR3: CASSFDPIQTSEPTSTDTQYF. Written as DNA, the CDR3 is TGTGCCAGCAGCTTTGACCCTATCCAGACCTCTGAACCTACTAGCACAGATACGCAGTATTTT. The chain recombines TRBV7-8 with TRBJ2-3; D gene unclear. Trimming took off 3 bases at V and 0 bases at J, with 28 bases between the two ends. Germline CDR1 SGHVS, CDR2 FQNEAQ. The CDR3 totals 21 residues.

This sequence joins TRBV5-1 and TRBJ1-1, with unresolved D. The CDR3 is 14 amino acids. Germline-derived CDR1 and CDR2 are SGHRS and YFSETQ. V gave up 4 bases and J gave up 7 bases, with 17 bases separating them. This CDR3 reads CASSPQSGRLEAFF. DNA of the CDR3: TGCGCCAGCAGCCCCCAGTCGGGAAGACTTGAAGCTTTCTTT.

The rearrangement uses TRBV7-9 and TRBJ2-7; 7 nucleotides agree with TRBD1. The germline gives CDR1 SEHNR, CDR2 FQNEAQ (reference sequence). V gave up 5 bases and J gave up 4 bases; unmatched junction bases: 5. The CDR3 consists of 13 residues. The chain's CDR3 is CASSPGTEYEQYF. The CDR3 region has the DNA TGTGCCAGCAGCCCCGGGACAGAATACGAGCAGTACTTC.

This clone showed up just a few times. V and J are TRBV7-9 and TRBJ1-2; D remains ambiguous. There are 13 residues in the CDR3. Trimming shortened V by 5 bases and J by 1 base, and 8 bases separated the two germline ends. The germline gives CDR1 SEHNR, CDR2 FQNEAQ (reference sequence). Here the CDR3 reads CASSARDNYGYTF. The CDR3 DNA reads TGTGCCAGCAGCGCCCGGGATAACTATGGCTACACCTTC.

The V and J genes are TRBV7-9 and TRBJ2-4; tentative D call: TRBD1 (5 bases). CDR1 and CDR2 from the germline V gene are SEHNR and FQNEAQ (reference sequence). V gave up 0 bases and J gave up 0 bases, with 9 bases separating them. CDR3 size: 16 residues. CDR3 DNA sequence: TGTGCCAGCAGCTTAGCGGCAGGGCTAGCCAAAAACATTCAGTACTTC. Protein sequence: CASSLAAGLAKNIQYF.

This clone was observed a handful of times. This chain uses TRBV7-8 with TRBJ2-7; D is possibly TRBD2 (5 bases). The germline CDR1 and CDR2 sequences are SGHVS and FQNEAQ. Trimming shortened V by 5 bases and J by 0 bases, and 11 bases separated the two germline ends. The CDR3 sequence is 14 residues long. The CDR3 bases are TGTGCCAGCAGCCCGCCGGGAAGCTCCTACGAGCAGTACTTC. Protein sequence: CASSPPGSSYEQYF.

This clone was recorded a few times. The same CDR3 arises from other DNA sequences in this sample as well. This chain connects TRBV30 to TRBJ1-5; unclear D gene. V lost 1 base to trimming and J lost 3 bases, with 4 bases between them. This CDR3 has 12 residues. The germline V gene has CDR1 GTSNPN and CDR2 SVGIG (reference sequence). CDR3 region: CAWSDPNQPQHF. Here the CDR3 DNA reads TGTGCCTGGAGTGACCCCAATCAGCCCCAGCATTTT.

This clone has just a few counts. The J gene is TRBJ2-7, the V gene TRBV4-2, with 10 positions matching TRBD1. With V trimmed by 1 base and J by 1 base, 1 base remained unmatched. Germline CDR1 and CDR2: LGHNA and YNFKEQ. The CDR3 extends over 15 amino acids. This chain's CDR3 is CASSQGTGGSYEQYF. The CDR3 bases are TGTGCCAGCAGCCAAGGGACAGGGGGATCCTACGAGCAGTACTTC.

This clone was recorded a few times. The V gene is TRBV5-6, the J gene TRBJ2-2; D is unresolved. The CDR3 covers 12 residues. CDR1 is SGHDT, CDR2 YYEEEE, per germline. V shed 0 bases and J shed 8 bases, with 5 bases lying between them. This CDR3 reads CASSLGIGELFF. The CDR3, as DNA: TGTGCCAGCAGCTTGGGGATTGGGGAGCTGTTTTTT.

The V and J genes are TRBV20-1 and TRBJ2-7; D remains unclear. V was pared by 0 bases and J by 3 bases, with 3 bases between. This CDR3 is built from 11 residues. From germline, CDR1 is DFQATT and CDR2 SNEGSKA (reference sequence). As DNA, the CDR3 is TGCAGTGCTAGAGAGCTCTACGAGCAGTACTTC. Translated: CSARELYEQYF.

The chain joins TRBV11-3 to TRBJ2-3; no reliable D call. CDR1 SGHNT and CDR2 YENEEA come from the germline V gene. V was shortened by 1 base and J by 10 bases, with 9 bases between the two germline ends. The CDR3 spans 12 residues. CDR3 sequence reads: CASSLGNYAQYF. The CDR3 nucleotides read TGTGCCAGCAGCTTAGGCAACTATGCGCAGTATTTT.

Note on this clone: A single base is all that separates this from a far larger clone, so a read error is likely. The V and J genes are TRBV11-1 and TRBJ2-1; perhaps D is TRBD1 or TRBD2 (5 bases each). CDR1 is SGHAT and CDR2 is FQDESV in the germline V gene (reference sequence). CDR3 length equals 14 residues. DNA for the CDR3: TGTGCCAGCAGCTTCTGGGGGAGCTACAATGAGCGGTTCTTC. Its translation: CASSFWGSYNERFF.

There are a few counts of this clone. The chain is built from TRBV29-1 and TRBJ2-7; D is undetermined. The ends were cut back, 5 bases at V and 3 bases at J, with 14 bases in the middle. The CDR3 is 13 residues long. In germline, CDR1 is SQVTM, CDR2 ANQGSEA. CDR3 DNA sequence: TGCAGCGTTTTAGGCGGACCCTTCTACGAGCAGTACTTC. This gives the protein CSVLGGPFYEQYF.

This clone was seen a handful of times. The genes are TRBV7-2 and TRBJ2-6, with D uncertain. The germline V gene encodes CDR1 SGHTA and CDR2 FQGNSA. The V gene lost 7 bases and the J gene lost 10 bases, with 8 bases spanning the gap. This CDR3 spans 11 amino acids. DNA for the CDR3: TGTGCCAGCATGAAGGGTAACGTCCTGACTTTC. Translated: CASMKGNVLTF.

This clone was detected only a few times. The CDR3 reads CSVEETEAGSYEQYF. CDR3 bases: TGCAGCGTTGAAGAAACTGAGGCGGGATCTTACGAGCAGTACTTC. The chain links TRBV29-1 to TRBJ2-7; possible D gene TRBD2, 6 bases. The CDR3 covers 15 residues. In germline, CDR1 is SQVTM, CDR2 ANQGSEA. V was clipped by 0 bases and J by 4 bases, with 16 bases between them.

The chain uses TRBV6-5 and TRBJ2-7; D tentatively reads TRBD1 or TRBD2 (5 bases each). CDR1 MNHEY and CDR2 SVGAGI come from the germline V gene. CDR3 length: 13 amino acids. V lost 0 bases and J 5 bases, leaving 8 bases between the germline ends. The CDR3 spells CASSYSQGHEQYF. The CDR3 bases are TGTGCCAGCAGTTACTCCCAGGGACACGAGCAGTACTTC.

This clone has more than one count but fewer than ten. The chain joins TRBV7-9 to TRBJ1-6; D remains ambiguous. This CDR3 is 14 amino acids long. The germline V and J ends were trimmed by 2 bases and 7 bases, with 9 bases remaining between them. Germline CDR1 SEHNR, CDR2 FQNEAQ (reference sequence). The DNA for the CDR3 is TGTGCCAGCAGCTTATCCCCCGGAAATTCACCCCTCCACTTT. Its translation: CASSLSPGNSPLHF.

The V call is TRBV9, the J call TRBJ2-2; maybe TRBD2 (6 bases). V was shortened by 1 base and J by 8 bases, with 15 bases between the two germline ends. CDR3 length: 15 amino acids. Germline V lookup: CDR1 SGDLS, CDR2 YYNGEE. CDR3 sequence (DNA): TGTGCCAGCAGCGTATACCCCGGGAGTGCAGGGGAGCTGTTTTTT. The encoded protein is CASSVYPGSAGELFF.

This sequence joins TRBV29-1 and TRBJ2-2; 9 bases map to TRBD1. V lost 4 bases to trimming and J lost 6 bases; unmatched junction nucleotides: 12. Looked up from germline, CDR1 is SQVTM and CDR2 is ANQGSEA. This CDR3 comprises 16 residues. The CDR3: CSVVMLGTGTAGELFF. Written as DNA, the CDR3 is TGCAGCGTTGTAATGTTGGGGACAGGGACCGCCGGGGAGCTGTTTTTT.

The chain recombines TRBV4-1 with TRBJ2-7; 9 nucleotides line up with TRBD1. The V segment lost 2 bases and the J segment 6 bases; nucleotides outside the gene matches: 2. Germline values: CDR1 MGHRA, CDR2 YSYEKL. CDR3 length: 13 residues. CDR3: CASSQKQGAEQYF. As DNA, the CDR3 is TGCGCCAGCAGCCAAAAACAGGGGGCCGAGCAGTACTTC.

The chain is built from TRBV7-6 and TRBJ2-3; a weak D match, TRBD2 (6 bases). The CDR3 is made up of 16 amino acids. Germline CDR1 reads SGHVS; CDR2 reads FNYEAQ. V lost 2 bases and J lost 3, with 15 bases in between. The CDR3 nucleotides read TGTGCCAGCAGCTTAACGGGCCTAGCGTATACAGATACGCAGTATTTT. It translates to CASSLTGLAYTDTQYF.

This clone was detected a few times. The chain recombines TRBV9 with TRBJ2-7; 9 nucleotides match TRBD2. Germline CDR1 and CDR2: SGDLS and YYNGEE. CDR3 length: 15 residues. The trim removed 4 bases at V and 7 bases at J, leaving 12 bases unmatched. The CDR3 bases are TGTGCCAGCAGCCCCGGGGTAGCGGGAGTCCTTGAGCAGTACTTC. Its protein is CASSPGVAGVLEQYF.

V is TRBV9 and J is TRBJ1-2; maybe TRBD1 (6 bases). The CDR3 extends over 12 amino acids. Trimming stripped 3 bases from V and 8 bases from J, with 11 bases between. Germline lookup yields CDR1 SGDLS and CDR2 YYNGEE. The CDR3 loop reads CASSARTDGYTF. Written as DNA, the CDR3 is TGTGCCAGCAGCGCCCGGACAGACGGCTACACCTTC.

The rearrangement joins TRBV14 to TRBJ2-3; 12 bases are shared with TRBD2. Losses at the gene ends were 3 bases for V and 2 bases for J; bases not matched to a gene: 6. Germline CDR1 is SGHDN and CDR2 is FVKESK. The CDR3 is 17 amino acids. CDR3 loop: CASSQYTSGRYTDTQYF. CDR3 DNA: TGTGCCAGCAGCCAGTATACTAGCGGGAGGTACACAGATACGCAGTATTTT.

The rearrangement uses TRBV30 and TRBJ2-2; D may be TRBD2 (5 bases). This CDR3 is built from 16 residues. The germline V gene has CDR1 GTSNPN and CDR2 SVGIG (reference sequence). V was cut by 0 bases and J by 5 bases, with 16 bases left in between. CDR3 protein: CAWSVLGGRVTGELFF. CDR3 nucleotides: TGTGCCTGGAGTGTACTCGGTGGGAGAGTAACCGGGGAGCTGTTTTTT.

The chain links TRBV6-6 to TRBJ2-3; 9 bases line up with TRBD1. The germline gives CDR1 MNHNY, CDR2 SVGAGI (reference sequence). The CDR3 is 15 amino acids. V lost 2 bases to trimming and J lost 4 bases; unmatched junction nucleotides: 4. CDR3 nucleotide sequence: TGTGCCAGCAGTTACGGGACAGGGCGGCCAGATACGCAGTATTTT. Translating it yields CASSYGTGRPDTQYF.

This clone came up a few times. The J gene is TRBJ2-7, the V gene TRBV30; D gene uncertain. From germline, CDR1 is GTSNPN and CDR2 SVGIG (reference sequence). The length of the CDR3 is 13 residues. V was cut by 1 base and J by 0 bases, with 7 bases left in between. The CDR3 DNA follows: TGTGCCTGGAGTGGTGGGCTCTCCTACGAGCAGTACTTC. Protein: CAWSGGLSYEQYF.

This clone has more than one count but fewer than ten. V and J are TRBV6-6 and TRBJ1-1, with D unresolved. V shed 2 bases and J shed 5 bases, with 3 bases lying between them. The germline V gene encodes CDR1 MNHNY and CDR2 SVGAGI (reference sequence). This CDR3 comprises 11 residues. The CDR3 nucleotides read TGTGCCAGCAGTTACGGAACTGAAGCTTTCTTT. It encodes CASSYGTEAFF.